One sample yielded the 19 T cell receptor beta chains listed below, sequenced in a study of blood T cell repertoires in COVID-19. Profiled with immunoSEQ multiplex PCR; TCRdb holds only in-frame clones, not every one. The table includes about 260,000 clones, around 84% detected once. Material for sequencing was PBMCs or T cells enriched from blood (not recorded which). These receptors originate from a man aged 30 to 45 with acute COVID-19.

The chain combines TRBV7-8 with TRBJ1-1; maybe TRBD1 (6 bases). Trimming pared 8 bases from V and 1 base from J, leaving 14 bases between. In germline, CDR1 is SGHVS, CDR2 FQNEAQ. This CDR3 contains 14 residues. The chain's CDR3 is CASEPWTANTEAFF. The CDR3 nucleotides read TGTGCCAGCGAACCTTGGACAGCGAACACTGAAGCTTTCTTT.

V gene TRBV18 combines with J gene TRBJ1-5; the D gene is possibly TRBD1 (6 bases). Trimming took 0 bases from V and 6 from J, leaving 12 bases between them. The CDR3 totals 15 residues. CDR1 is KGHSH, CDR2 LQKENI, per germline. CDR3 nucleotides: TGTGCCAGCTCACCACCCCGGGGGGCCAGTCAGCCCCAGCATTTT. It specifies CASSPPRGASQPQHF.

Turning to this clone: A read error may produce the germline difference seen at one junction end. V is TRBV7-7 and J is TRBJ2-2; no definite D call. The germline V gene has CDR1 SSHAT and CDR2 FNYEAQ (reference sequence). The length of the CDR3 is 13 residues. CDR3 region: CASSSTSTGELFF. DNA of the CDR3: TGTGCTAGCAGCTCCACATCCACCGGGGAGCTGTTTTTT.

The V call is TRBV30, the J call TRBJ2-3; D gene ambiguous. Deletions cut 5 bases from V and 2 bases from J, with 11 bases between. CDR1 GTSNPN and CDR2 SVGIG come from the germline V gene (reference sequence). The CDR3 has 13 amino acids. The CDR3: CAWSQRTTDTQYF. The CDR3 nucleotides read TGTGCCTGGTCTCAGCGAACCACAGATACGCAGTATTTT.

The chain is built from TRBV6-5 and TRBJ1-2; 9 bases fit TRBD1. The length of the CDR3 is 16 residues. Germline values: CDR1 MNHEY, CDR2 SVGAGI. V was pared by 4 bases and J by 8 bases, with 14 bases of the junction left unmatched. CDR3 sequence reads: CASSFTGGRRPSGYTF. The CDR3 nucleotides are TGTGCCAGCAGTTTCACAGGGGGCCGGAGACCGTCGGGCTACACCTTC.

The chain has TRBV29-1 and TRBJ1-3; D gene unclear. The V and J ends lost 7 bases and 3 bases respectively, with 22 bases between them. Germline V CDR1 and CDR2: SQVTM, ANQGSEA. The CDR3 loop spans 16 amino acids. The CDR3 bases are TGCAGCGCCCTTTATGGCCCTACTAAAGGTGGAAACACCATATATTTT. Its protein product is CSALYGPTKGGNTIYF.

The J gene is TRBJ2-7, the V gene TRBV23-1, with D perhaps TRBD1 (5 bases). TRBV23-1 is noted as an ORF with a role that remains uncertain. The CDR3 has 13 amino acids. The V and J ends lost 3 bases and 2 bases respectively, with 8 bases between them. CDR3 bases: TGCGCCAGCAGTCATGACAGTACCTACGAGCAGTACGTC. Translating gives CASSHDSTYEQYV.

The chain joins TRBV24-1 to TRBJ2-3, with TRBD2 identical over 9 bases. CDR3 length: 17 residues. V was clipped by 4 bases and J by 0 bases; unmatched bases: 7. CDR1 is KGHDR, CDR2 SFDVKD, per germline. The CDR3 is CATSEGGGRVSTDTQYF. In nucleotides, the CDR3 is TGTGCCACCAGTGAGGGTGGCGGGAGGGTGAGCACAGATACGCAGTATTTT.

CDR3: CASSRRDRRGYTF. CDR3 coding DNA: TGTGCCAGCAGCCGGCGGGACCGGCGGGGCTACACCTTC. This chain joins TRBV3-1 (or the pseudogene TRBV3-2) and TRBJ1-2, with D maybe TRBD1 (5 bases). Trimming left V 4 bases short and J 8 bases short, with 14 bases between. There are 13 residues in the CDR3. Germline CDR1 reads LGHDT; CDR2 reads YNNKEL (reference sequence).

V usage is TRBV28 and J usage is TRBJ1-5; perhaps TRBD1 as D (6 bases). Germline values: CDR1 MDHEN, CDR2 SYDVKM. V lost 2 bases to trimming and J lost 7 bases, with 12 bases between them. This CDR3 has 14 residues. The CDR3 nucleotides are TGTGCCAGCAGTTTAGGGCAGGGGCGGCAGCCCCAGCATTTT. This sequence encodes CASSLGQGRQPQHF.

The chain links TRBV6-5 to TRBJ1-4; TRBD1 might be the D (6 bases). This CDR3 is 15 amino acids long. The V end was cut by 2 bases, the J end by 7 bases, with 14 bases between. Germline loops: CDR1 MNHEY, CDR2 SVGAGI. CDR3 region: CASSYRDTGSEKLFF. The CDR3 bases are TGTGCCAGCAGTTACCGGGACACAGGCTCTGAAAAACTGTTTTTT.

The genes are TRBV6-5 and TRBJ1-2, with D unclear. Germline lookup yields CDR1 MNHEY and CDR2 SVGAGI. V was trimmed by 6 bases and J by 3 bases, leaving 17 bases between them. The CDR3 runs 15 residues. CDR3 region: CASSPSFGEDYGYTF. The CDR3 DNA is TGTGCCAGCAGCCCCTCTTTCGGGGAGGACTATGGCTACACCTTC.

The chain links TRBV5-6 to TRBJ1-1; no clear D gene. The CDR3 runs to 16 residues. CDR1 is SGHDT and CDR2 is YYEEEE in the germline V gene. V lost 1 base, J lost 3 bases, and 16 bases lay in between. CDR3 bases: TGTGCCAGCAGCTTGAAGGGAGTTGTGTACGACACTGAAGCTTTCTTT. Amino acid sequence: CASSLKGVVYDTEAFF.

The CDR3 coding sequence is TGTGCCAGCAGCTTAGATAAATCCCTCGGAGCGGGAGTGGCAGATACGCAGTATTTT. It specifies CASSLDKSLGAGVADTQYF. The genes are TRBV7-8 and TRBJ2-3, with TRBD2 identical over 8 bases. V shed 1 base and J 4 bases; nucleotides not matched to a gene: 16. The CDR3 covers 19 residues. CDR1 is SGHVS and CDR2 is FQNEAQ in the germline V gene. The entire variable domain, with the rest obtained from reference TRBV7-8 and TRBJ2-3, is as follows: GAGVSQSPRYKVAKRGQDVALRCDPISGHVSLFWYQQALGQGPEFLTYFQNEAQLDKSGLPSDRFFAERPEGSVSTLKIQRTQQEDSAVYLCASSLDKSLGAGVADTQYFGPGTRLTVL.

The chain joins TRBV11-2 to TRBJ2-3, with a tentative D call TRBD1 (5 bases). V shed 6 bases and J shed 0 bases, with 13 bases lying between them. Germline V lookup: CDR1 SGHAT, CDR2 FQNNGV. CDR3 length: 15 residues. CDR3 bases: TGTGCCAGCAGAAACTGGGGCACTAGCACAGATACGCAGTATTTT. Amino acid sequence: CASRNWGTSTDTQYF.

J is TRBJ2-2 and V is TRBV7-9, with D possibly TRBD2 on 5 matching bases. V lost 5 bases and J 4 bases, leaving 20 bases between the germline ends. The CDR3 runs to 17 residues. CDR1 and CDR2 from the germline V gene are SEHNR and FQNEAQ (reference sequence). The CDR3, as DNA: TGTGCCAGCAGCCATTATGTTGGTCGAGAGGGCACCGGGGAGCTGTTTTTT. As protein: CASSHYVGREGTGELFF.

Turning to this clone: Other DNA sequences in the same sample also yield this CDR3. This chain links TRBV19 with TRBJ1-1; TRBD1 agrees at 11 bases. The V gene end was trimmed by 8 bases and the J gene end by 2 bases; junction bases not matched to a gene: 7. The germline gives CDR1 LNHDA, CDR2 SQIVND (reference sequence). The CDR3 extends over 15 amino acids. Written as DNA, the CDR3 is TGTGCCAGTTCCCGGGACAGGGGGGGAAACACTGAAGCTTTCTTT. It is translated as CASSRDRGGNTEAFF.

This clone has a handful of counts. Germline and junction disagree at one end, which may indicate a read error. V is TRBV5-1 and J is TRBJ1-1; a weak D match, TRBD1 (5 bases). Germline loops: CDR1 SGHRS, CDR2 YFSETQ. This CDR3 is 14 amino acids long. This CDR3 is CASSYPGVNTEAFF. As DNA, the CDR3 is TGTGCCAGCAGCTACCCGGGGGTGAACACTGAAGCTTTCTTT.

This clone was picked up a small number of times. The gene calls are TRBV7-9 and TRBJ2-2; TRBD1 matches 8 bases. J lost 4 bases, V lost 4 bases, and 8 bases had no gene match. The CDR3 runs 16 residues. Germline CDR1 reads SEHNR; CDR2 reads FQNEAQ (reference sequence). The CDR3 coding sequence is TGTGCCAGCAGCTCGGTCATTACAGGGGGCACCGGGGAGCTGTTTTTT. Amino acids: CASSSVITGGTGELFF.